This note documents a single T cell receptor beta chain sequence. This clonotype was seen a handful of times. The target of this receptor is not known. No quality values exist for individual bases; no much larger clone is one base distant. Library preparation was by RT-PCR. Sequencing was performed on an Illumina HiSeq 2500. Using fastp at Q25 and MiXCR, TCRdb reprocessed the public reads and kept productive beta chains. Identical CDR3 protein sequences are pooled into one entry, listed with their most common genes and DNA. For this sample the table gives hundreds of thousands of distinct CDR3 sequences, of which roughly 13% were detected only once. The top ten hold less than 7% of the sample. The data are from a study of response to subunit inactivated influenza vaccine (dated by TCRdb to the late 2010s). About the study as a whole: The study used deep quantitative T cell receptor repertoire profiling to track responses to a trivalent subunit inactivated influenza vaccine.

What the study reported, not specific to this receptor: It was suggested by the authors that each seasonal influenza vaccination may recruit only a limited number of new T cells.

Here the sequenced sample was PBMCs from blood, taken roughly 15 days before vaccination. The receptor was isolated from a man between 50 and 59 years old who received an inactivated influenza vaccine. Donor details come from another sample of the same person, matched by shared clones.

For the CDR3, the sequence is CASSLQGQGDIQYF. In nucleotides, the sequence is TGTGCCAGCAGCTTACAGGGACAGGGGGACATTCAGTACTTC. The chain was built from TRBV7-6 and TRBJ2-4, and 11 bases in between align with TRBD1. From cysteine to phenylalanine, the CDR3 is 14 amino acids long. The sequence is cut down to CDR3 DNA, 42 bases in frame from base 1. V ends up 2 bases short and J 8 bases short, with an unmatched junction base count of 2. The germline V gene supplies CDR1 SGHVS and CDR2 FNYEAQ.